This T cell receptor (beta chain) was sequenced in a study of cytomegalovirus exposure and HLA in healthy donors. With 60 Vbeta and 13 Jbeta primers, the PCR was carried out. Sequencing was performed with immunoSEQ multiplex PCR; in TCRdb, only in-frame clones are kept and a portion is missing. This sample has fewer than 85,000 clones; about four fifths occur once, and the top ten carry under 6%. The CDR3 length is 13 residues. V was pared by 0 bases and J by 8 bases, with 4 bases of the junction left unmatched. Germline loops: CDR1 SGHDT, CDR2 YYEEEE. The receptor was derived from a man between 18 and 29 years old in good health and CMV-seropositive. The sequenced sample consisted of PBMCs. The J gene is TRBJ1-2, the V gene TRBV5-6; 7 bases match TRBD1. The CDR3 DNA reads as TGTGCCAGCAGCTTGGACAGGGGTAGAGGCTACACCTTC. This encodes CASSLDRGRGYTF.